This entry features one T cell receptor beta chain sequence. The antigen is undetermined. Germline V gives CDR1 SGHAT, CDR2 FQNNGV. V was shortened by 4 bases and J by 1 base, with 17 bases between the two germline ends. The CDR3 totals 17 residues. Sequenced by immunoSEQ multiplex PCR; TCRdb stores in-frame clones only, minus some. The profile shows 90,000 to 130,000 clones, approximately 93% of them singletons. The entry originates in a study of graft-versus-host responses after intestinal transplantation. The chain is built from TRBV11-2 and TRBJ2-1; D is possibly TRBD2 (5 bases). Source: unstimulated CD8+ T cells sorted from spleen or lymph node cells, taken before transplant. This clonotype was sampled from a human donor who was the organ donor for an intestinal transplant. For the CDR3, the DNA is TGTGCCAGCAGCTCCTTTGGGGTCGGAGGATCCTACAATGAGCAGTTCTTC. Protein product: CASSSFGVGGSYNEQFF.